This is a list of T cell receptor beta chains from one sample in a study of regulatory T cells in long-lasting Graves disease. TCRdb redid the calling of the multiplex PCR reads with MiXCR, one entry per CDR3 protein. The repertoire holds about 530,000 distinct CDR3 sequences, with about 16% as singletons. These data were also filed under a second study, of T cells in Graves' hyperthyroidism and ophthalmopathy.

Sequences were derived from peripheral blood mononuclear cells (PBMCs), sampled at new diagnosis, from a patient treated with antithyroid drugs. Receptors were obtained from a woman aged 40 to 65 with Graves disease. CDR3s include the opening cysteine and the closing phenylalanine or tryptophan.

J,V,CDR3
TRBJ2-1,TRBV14,CASSHLRTRGSSYNGQFF
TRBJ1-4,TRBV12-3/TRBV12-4,CASSSWTGAKLFF
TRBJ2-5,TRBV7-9,CASSKPGTQETQYF
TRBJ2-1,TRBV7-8,CASTLLERGGEQFF
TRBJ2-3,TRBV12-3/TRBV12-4,CASSLQRGSTDTQYF
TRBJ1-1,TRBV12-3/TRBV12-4,CASSSTGVIYTEAFF
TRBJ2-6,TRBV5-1,CASSLEGAAFSGANVPTF
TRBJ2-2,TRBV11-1,CASSFGGPNTGELFF
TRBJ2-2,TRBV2,CASSYRDRGQNTGELFF
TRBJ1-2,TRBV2,CASIGQGGINYGYTF
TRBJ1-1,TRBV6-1,CASSEARRGRTEAFF
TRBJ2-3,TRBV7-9,CASSARDSYTDTQYF
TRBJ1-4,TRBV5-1,CASSLQGEYEKLFF
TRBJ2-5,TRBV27,CASSSQGPQETQYF
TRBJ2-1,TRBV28,CASRGGRFAGGYNEQFF
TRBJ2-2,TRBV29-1,CSVSNTGELFF
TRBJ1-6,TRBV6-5,CASSYLGYQGNSPLHF
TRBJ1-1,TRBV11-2,CASSSTGPNTEAFF
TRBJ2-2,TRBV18,CASSPRGQGTNTGELFF
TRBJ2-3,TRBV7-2,CASSSGVADTQYF
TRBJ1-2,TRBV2,CASSDPGTIYYGYTF
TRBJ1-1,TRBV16,CASSQGRVSNTEAFF
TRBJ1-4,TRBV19,CASSLSNREKLFF
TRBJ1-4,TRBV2,CASKRTGAGLELFF
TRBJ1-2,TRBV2,CASRADRGGYTF
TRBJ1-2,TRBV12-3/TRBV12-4,CASRDRDQRLLGYTF
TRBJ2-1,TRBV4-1,CASSKPGQAYNEQFF
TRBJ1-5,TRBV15,CATSRDRSDWPQHF
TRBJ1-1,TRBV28,CASSYPTAGGNTEAFF
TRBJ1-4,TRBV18,CASSHRDTNEKLFF
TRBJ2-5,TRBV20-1,CSAPDEGETQYF
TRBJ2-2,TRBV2,CASRGSSPGELFF
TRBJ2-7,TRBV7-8,CASSLVEGIYEQYF
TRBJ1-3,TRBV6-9,CASSYVLGNTIYF
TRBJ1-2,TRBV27,CASSLSLRGGGYTF
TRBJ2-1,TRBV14,CASSQDRRGTYNEQFF
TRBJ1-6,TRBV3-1,CASSRDGSNSPLHF
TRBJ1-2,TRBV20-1,CSATQEREGYGYTF
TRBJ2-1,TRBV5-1,CASSSPGQGADEQFF
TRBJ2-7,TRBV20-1,CSASRSWDTNYEQYF
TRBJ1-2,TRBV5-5,CASSGNPGQGKVYTF
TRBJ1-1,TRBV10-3,CAIQGVNTEAFF
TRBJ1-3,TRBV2,CASNKGTLGNTIYF
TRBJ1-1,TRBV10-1,CASSVSDSLNTEALF